This T cell receptor beta chain came from a study of T cells after yellow fever vaccination. Study-level background: Preparation used SMART-Seq v4 Ultra Low Input for the low-cell-number fractions.

5'RACE template switching generated TCR cDNA, adding a universal primer site and UMIs. One entry per CDR3 protein, called by TCRdb with MiXCR from the 5' RACE reads. Seen here are about 170,000 distinct CDR3 sequences, approximately 10% observed once, and the top ten hold about 40%. Whole-study findings and limits: Once the booster was given, most primary-vaccination clones reappeared, at 95% to 98% for CD4 and over 75% for CD8. Peak timing came faster in the weaker secondary response, day 5 versus 15.

A few counts support this clonotype. The antigen is undetermined. The sequenced sample was CD8+ T cells sorted from PBMCs, obtained 15 days after the yellow fever booster vaccination. The clonotype originates from a young man who received the YFV17D yellow fever vaccine.

The CDR3 coding sequence is TGTGCCAGCAGTTTAAGAAATAGGGGGGGTGAAGCTTTCTTT. Translation: CASSLRNRGGEAFF. The rearrangement links TRBV28 to TRBJ1-1, with D perhaps matching TRBD1 (6 bases). The CDR3 covers 14 residues. Trimming cost V 2 bases and J 7 bases, with 14 bases left between them. Germline loops: CDR1 MDHEN, CDR2 SYDVKM.